These T cell receptor beta chains were read from a single sample in a study of chemoradiotherapy in HPV16-positive cancers. TCRdb's copy holds only in-frame clones and misses some; the assay was immunoSEQ multiplex PCR. The table lists about 1,600 clones, roughly nine tenths of them singletons, with 13% in the top ten. The sample in question was tumor tissue, obtained from a patient who underwent chemoradiotherapy. All receptors derive from a human donor with HPV-associated anogenital cancer. CDR3s include the opening cysteine and the closing phenylalanine or tryptophan. D genes are given only for firm matches. The size of a clone is reported for some rows only, either as once, few or many, or as a class for expanded clones.

TRBD1	NA	TRBV7-2	TRBJ1-1	TGTGCCAGCGCCGGGACAGCGGTTGGTAGGACTGAAGCTTTCTTT	CASAGTAVGRTEAFF
NA	NA	TRBV19	TRBJ1-1	TGTGCCAGTACCTCCTCCCCGAGGGACACTGAAGCTTTCTTT	CASTSSPRDTEAFF
NA	NA	TRBV2	TRBJ2-1	TGTGCCAGCAGTGAAGCCTATGGGTGGAGGGGGGATGAGCAGTTCTTC	CASSEAYGWRGDEQFF
NA	NA	TRBV27	TRBJ2-7	TGTGCCAGCAGTAGGGGGTTCGAGCAGTACTTC	CASSRGFEQYF
TRBD2	NA	TRBV27	TRBJ2-1	TGTGCCAGCAGCCACGGGGGGAGCTCCTACAATGAGCAGTTCTTC	CASSHGGSSYNEQFF
TRBD2	few	TRBV5-4	TRBJ2-5	TGTGCCAGCACCCTGTGGTCCGGGGGACTAGCGGACCTCGAGGAGACCCAGTACTTC	CASTLWSGGLADLEETQYF
TRBD1	NA	TRBV18	TRBJ1-5	TGTGCCAGCTCAACACCCGGGACAGCTAGCAATCAGCCCCAGCATTTT	CASSTPGTASNQPQHF
NA	NA	TRBV10-2	TRBJ1-1	TGCGCCAGCAGTTCCTCAAGTAGAGGTCAGGCAGCTTTCTTT	CASSSSSRGQAAFF
NA	few	TRBV29-1	TRBJ1-5	TGCAGCGTTGAAGTTAACAGTAATCAGCCCCAGCATTTT	CSVEVNSNQPQHF
TRBD2	NA	TRBV6-6	TRBJ2-1	TGTGCCAGCAGCCCCGGGACTAGCGGATACAATGAGCAGTTCTTC	CASSPGTSGYNEQFF
TRBD1	NA	TRBV4-3	TRBJ2-7	TGCGCCAGCAGCCTCCGTGGGACAGGGAACTACGAGCAGTACTTC	CASSLRGTGNYEQYF
NA	NA	TRBV2	TRBJ1-3	TGTGCCAGCAAGAGTTCTTTCTCTGGAAACACCATATATTTT	CASKSSFSGNTIYF
NA	NA	TRBV7-9	TRBJ1-1	TGTGCCAGCAGCTTAGACACTGAAGCTTTCTTT	CASSLDTEAFF
TRBD2	NA	TRBV4-2	TRBJ2-1	TGTGCCAGCGGGTTAGCGGGGCTCTACAATGAGCAGTTCTTC	CASGLAGLYNEQFF
NA	NA	TRBV7-2	TRBJ1-1	TGTGCCAGCAGCGCTAGGCGGGGATTCGCTGAAGCTTTCTTT	CASSARRGFAEAFF
TRBD2	NA	TRBV2	TRBJ2-1	TGTGCCAGCAGTAGTTCAAGCGGGAGCAGCAATGAGCAGTTCTTC	CASSSSSGSSNEQFF
NA	NA	TRBV5-4	TRBJ2-1	TGTGCCAGCAGCTTGGGGGGCGCCCGTCTTAATAACAATGAGCAGTTCTTC	CASSLGGARLNNNEQFF
TRBD1	NA	TRBV10-1	TRBJ1-3	TGCGCCAGCAGTAAATACCCGGGACAGGGAAACACCATATATTTT	CASSKYPGQGNTIYF
TRBD2	NA	TRBV9	TRBJ2-3	TGTGCCAGCAGCGTAGGGAGGGAGTGGGGACTAGCGGGAGACGATGGTACAGATACGCAGTATTTT	CASSVGREWGLAGDDGTDTQYF
TRBD1	NA	TRBV30	TRBJ2-1	TGTGCCTGGAGTGTACGGGGGGGATCGGGACAGGGGAGGAATGAGCAGTTCTTC	CAWSVRGGSGQGRNEQFF
NA	NA	TRBV5-6	TRBJ1-3	TGTGCCAGCAGCTTGGTCTCTGGAAACACCATATATTTT	CASSLVSGNTIYF
TRBD1	few	TRBV18	TRBJ2-2	TGTGCCAGCTCACCAACGACAGGGGGCAGCACCGGGGAGCTGTTTTTT	CASSPTTGGSTGELFF
NA	NA	TRBV5-4	TRBJ2-7	TGTGCCAGCAGCCGAGGAGGGACCTACGAGCAGTACTTC	CASSRGGTYEQYF
NA	NA	TRBV4-3	TRBJ1-1	TGCGCCAGCAGCCAAGTCTTACGGCAGGGCAAAGCTTTCTTT	CASSQVLRQGKAFF
NA	NA	TRBV7-9	TRBJ2-1	TGTGCCAGCACCTTAGGGGGGGGGCAGTTCTTC	CASTLGGGQFF
NA	NA	TRBV6-1	TRBJ2-2	TGTGCCAGCGCTACAAGGGAGCTGTTTTTT	CASATRELFF
NA	NA	TRBV28	TRBJ1-3	TGTGCCAGCAGTTTACTAGACACCATATATTTT	CASSLLDTIYF
TRBD1	NA	TRBV9	TRBJ1-5	TGTGCCAGCAGCCAGGGACAGAACATCAATAGCAATCAGCCCCAGCATTTT	CASSQGQNINSNQPQHF
NA	NA	TRBV7-2	TRBJ2-1	TGTGCCAGCAGCGCCACTAGTTCTGGATACAATGAGCAGTTCTTC	CASSATSSGYNEQFF
NA	NA	TRBV19	TRBJ1-1	TGTGCCAGTATGGAGACAGTTAACACTGAAGCTTTCTTT	CASMETVNTEAFF
NA	NA	TRBV2	TRBJ1-2	TGTGCCAGCAGTCCCCCGCGGGACTATGGCTACACCTTC	CASSPPRDYGYTF
NA	NA	TRBV7-8	TRBJ2-2	TGTGCCAGCAGCCAACGGGACTTCACCGGGGAGCTGTTTTTT	CASSQRDFTGELFF
NA	NA	TRBV30	TRBJ2-7	TGTGCCTGGACCACTAGGAGGGGCTACGAGCAGTACTTC	CAWTTRRGYEQYF
NA	NA	TRBV7-2	TRBJ2-5	TGTGCCAGCAGCTTAGGGGGACGAGCACAAGAGACCCAGTACTTC	CASSLGGRAQETQYF
NA	NA	TRBV7-6	TRBJ2-1	TGTGCCAGCAGCTTAGGGCTAGGAGGTAATGAGCAGTTCTTC	CASSLGLGGNEQFF
NA	NA	TRBV18	TRBJ2-3	TGTGCCAGCTCACCGACGAGCACAGATACGCAGTATTTT	CASSPTSTDTQYF
NA	NA	TRBV7-2	TRBJ2-7	TGTGCCAGCAGCCCAGGGCGGATGAGGGGCGGCTACGAGCAGTACTTC	CASSPGRMRGGYEQYF
NA	NA	TRBV27	TRBJ1-1	TGTGCCAGCAGTTTTCAGTGGAGGATAGGGCGAGGCACTGAAGCTTTCTTT	CASSFQWRIGRGTEAFF
TRBD2	NA	TRBV11-2	TRBJ2-4	TGTGCCAGCAGCTCCCTAGCGGGAGCCAAAAACATTCAGTACTTC	CASSSLAGAKNIQYF
NA	NA	TRBV18	TRBJ1-2	TGTGCCAGCTCACCAACTACGGGGAGCTATGGCTACACCTTC	CASSPTTGSYGYTF
NA	NA	TRBV2	TRBJ1-4	TGTGCCAGCAGTGACAGACATGAAAAACTGTTTTTT	CASSDRHEKLFF
NA	NA	TRBV28	TRBJ2-7	TGTGCCAGCAGTTTATCCCCACTTAACCCCAGTAGCAACCACTACGAGCAGTACTTC	CASSLSPLNPSSNHYEQYF
NA	once	TRBV7-2	TRBJ1-4	TGTGCCAGCAGCCCCGAGGCGGGGTCCGGTAATGAAAAACTGTTTTTT	CASSPEAGSGNEKLFF
NA	NA	TRBV6-1	TRBJ1-1	TGTGCCAGCAGTCGAGACCCTCAGGCATACGCTTTCTTT	CASSRDPQAYAFF